This T cell receptor beta chain was obtained from a study of cytomegalovirus exposure and HLA in healthy donors (dated by TCRdb to 2016 to 2017). Looking at the study overall: According to an earlier analysis of several hundred of the donors, some 180 million T cells yielded over 100 million unique TCR beta sequences and 276 Gb of sequence data. About 280 gigabases of sequencing data and around 85 million unique TCR sequences made up an early release that covered around 640 HLA-typed donors. Of the roughly 390 genotyped donors, less than 90% were placed in the genetic ancestry cluster associated with self-reported Caucasian donors. The aim of the study was to test whether cataloging public T cell receptors could identify signatures of past pathogen exposure. The study used immunosequencing to profile the T cell repertoires of approximately 640 subjects and linked those repertoires to cytomegalovirus serostatus. Besides the first cohort of 550 to 750 subjects, a separate validation cohort made up of 120 different subjects was used. To predict cytomegalovirus infection status, the study combined high-throughput TCR immunosequencing, statistical association of individual TCRs with disease status, and machine learning. A later analysis re-analyzed previously published TCR beta repertoires from approximately 670 donors and added high-resolution HLA genotyping to study TCR occurrence patterns. In the later analysis, no new phenotypic data were used to find candidate immune exposures; instead, reliance was placed on TCR beta sequences and their occurrence across donors. An earlier analysis of a few hundred of the donors applied high-throughput TCR beta sequencing to assess whether each TCR beta V gene segment acted as functional or pseudogenic. Alongside the repertoire data, information on donor age, sex, ethnicity and CMV serostatus was compiled. Genome-wide SNP genotypes for about 65% of the roughly 700 donors were used in a later genetic analysis, which treated that subset as a discovery cohort. Every repertoire in the discovery cohort had been generated on one and the same sequencing platform. HLA typing included class I and class II loci at four-digit resolution. The number of typed donors differed by locus: roughly 620-630 for A, B, C, DRB1 and DQB1; roughly 510 for DQA1; over 600 for DPA1; and around 490 for DPB1. Four or five DR-DQ haplotypes were handled as single units for association and clustering, since linkage in the cohort was strong. Among about 360 genotyped donors of the cohort, an average of approximately 230,000 unique TCR beta nucleotide sequences were sequenced per donor, around a sixth of them non-productive. General study outcomes and caveats: The authors suggested that the approach could potentially be extended to other disease states and immunological phenotypes. A further reported finding was that TCR beta sequences accurately predicted the HLA-A and HLA-B alleles for most subjects in the first cohort. The cohort was sequenced for TCR beta chains only, and without alpha or paired-chain data the features that could be detected were limited. In vitro tests confirmed that three of the cytomegalovirus-associated TCR beta chains recognize cytomegalovirus antigens. Some IMGT-functional V segments, including TRBV6-2 and TRBV6-3, could not be distinguished by the 87-base-pair reads and were therefore excluded. Correlated functional status among segregating V segments might be attributable to linkage disequilibrium, but an unknown experimental factor could not be ruled out. Several of the top co-occurrence clusters appeared to be linked to parvovirus B19, influenza, CMV and Epstein-Barr virus, according to a later analysis. A later genetic analysis associated a missense DCLRE1C variant with V-gene and J-gene trimming of TCR beta chains, and an independent cohort replicated the association. Because HLA typing was missing for some donors at each locus, association tests included only the typed subset. When HLA alleles, especially DR and DQ, strongly co-occurred, attributing TCR associations to individual alleles was difficult. In a later analysis, the rate of TCR association differed among HLA loci, with DRB1 alleles having the most associated TCRs and HLA-C alleles having the fewest. The sequencing pipeline was judged likely to have produced a cluster of highly shared sequence variants as a technical artifact. In an earlier analysis of fewer than 700 of the donors, most TCR beta V segments appeared in productive rearrangements about 90% or about 30% of the time, broadly matching IMGT annotations. The classifier was reported to diagnose cytomegalovirus status with high specificity and sensitivity in both the original and validation cohorts. According to a later genetic analysis, donors in an Asian-associated ancestry cluster had fewer N-insertions in productive TCRs than the approximately 700-donor mean. Most CMV-associated TCR beta chains appeared to be HLA-restricted in a later analysis, and the HLA associations seemed to be driven largely by CMV exposure. In a later analysis, HLA-associated TCR beta chains showed more clonal expansion and lower generation probabilities than non-associated chains that were equally common. Across donors, most TCR sequences were observed very rarely, whereas some public TCRs were present in many individuals. The study gave a list of about 160 TCR beta chains associated with cytomegalovirus. Roughly uniform sequencing depth across donors was assumed in presence/absence analyses, although this assumption may not hold. At a false discovery rate of 0.05, a later analysis linked under 20,000 TCR beta sequences to specific HLA alleles. For the cohort, immune exposure information was limited to CMV serostatus. The earlier analysis of around 600 of the donors excluded approximately 17 rarely observed V segments, including chromosome 9 orphons, because counts were too low.

The library was prepared using the immunoSEQ multiplex PCR assay. A mixture of 60 forward primers for TCR Vbeta segments and 13 reverse primers for TCR Jbeta segments was used in the multiplex PCR. The CDR3 region of rearranged TCR beta genes was amplified from genomic DNA by a multiplex PCR assay. Amplified TCR beta libraries were sequenced as 87-base-pair reads on the Illumina HiSeq System. In the paper's pipeline: In a later analysis, tens of millions of unique TCR beta chains were counted across the 500 to 700 repertoires, and around 10 million of these chains were shared by at least two donors. A nearest-neighbor algorithm error-corrected the raw reads and collapsed the reads into unique sequences, merging closely related sequences to remove PCR and sequencing errors. CDR3 sequences were aligned to IMGT reference sequences to assign V, D and J gene segments. For a sequence to be retained, at least a six-nucleotide match to both a V gene segment and a J gene segment was required. Rearrangements were called productive when the CDR3 lacked stop codons and stayed in frame with V and J; all others were non-productive. CDR3 was defined by IMGT convention, running from the second conserved V-encoded cysteine to the conserved J-encoded phenylalanine. The earlier analysis of about 640 of the donors excluded any sequence lacking an unambiguous match to a single V gene segment. An earlier analysis of 587 of the donors called V segments functional above 56.7% productive rearrangements and segregating when the between-donor standard deviation exceeded 5%. To diagnose cytomegalovirus status from the catalog of TCR beta chain sequences, a statistical classification framework was built. A later analysis assigned V and J genes by comparing TCR nucleotide sequences with IMGT/GENE-DB human TR gene sequences. A later analysis assigned CDR3 sequences and most-parsimonious VDJ recombination scenarios with the TCRdist pipeline. In a later analysis, each TCR beta chain was defined by its CDR3 amino acid sequence together with its V-gene family, and reads without a unique V-gene family were excluded. To address suspected cross-contamination and a sequencing artifact, a later analysis removed some 620 highly shared, low-generation-probability nucleotide sequences. A later analysis calculated a clonal expansion index for each public chain from normalized within-repertoire ranks of inferred template counts. A later analysis computed generation probabilities with a VDJ recombination model fitted to out-of-frame rearrangements, and checked the results against IGoR. Hypergeometric tests were used in a later analysis to score TCR-TCR, TCR-HLA and TCR-CMV co-occurrence, with a repertoire-size bias correction applied to the TCR pairs. A later analysis estimated false discovery rates by permuting HLA or CMV assignments 20 times. In a later analysis, co-occurring TCRs were grouped using DBSCAN, and TCRdist sequence similarity was added for clustering within HLA-allele-positive subsets. Repertoires with fewer than 30,000 or more than 120,000 public chains were left out of co-occurrence clustering, as were five repertoires with anomalous nucleotide sharing. Drawn from immuneACCESS, this table holds only the in-frame rearrangements with V and J called that TCRdb kept. Clones are partly lost; checked studies trace under half to an unresolved V gene and leave the rest unexplained. V, J and clone size are taken as reported in that table, and D and trimming were inferred from the DNA itself. Here the sample has fewer than 200,000 clones; around 79% occur a single time. The biggest ten clones account for just under 6.5% of the sample.

CDR1 is given as SGHRS and CDR2 as YFSETQ, both from the germline V gene. The CDR3 covers 14 residues, taking in both the cysteine and the phenylalanine. Only CDR3 DNA remains: 42 bases, in frame from the first base. Trimming removed 0 bases from V and 2 bases from J, leaving 8 bases between the germline ends. The cohort consisted of 600 to 700 healthy bone marrow donors. Cohort members were all nominally healthy when sampled, although unrecorded immune exposures were likely present. The donor was CMV seropositive and was included in the group of about 290 seropositive cohort members. Each donor provided a peripheral blood sample, and peripheral blood mononuclear cells were used for TCR beta sequencing. Genomic DNA extraction from the blood cell samples was performed with the Qiagen DNeasy Blood Extraction Kit. Concerning this clone itself: Its antigen is still unknown. No per-base quality is available; no much larger clone lies one base away.

This receptor was identified in a man aged 35 to 55 in good health and CMV-seropositive. Sequenced input: PBMCs. In this chain, TRBV5-1 is recombined with TRBJ2-5; the D gene assignment is ambiguous. Here is the DNA: TGCGCCAGCAGCTTGGATGCGGTGCAAGAGACCCAGTACTTC. Protein translation: CASSLDAVQETQYF.